This entry describes one T cell receptor (beta chain). A sample-barcoded 5' primer and a J-beta primer mix were used in a second PCR of roughly 7 to 12 cycles. TCRdb redid the calling of the 5' RACE reads with MiXCR, one entry per CDR3 protein. Among about 510,000 distinct CDR3 sequences listed, roughly a quarter were seen once. The V and J ends lost 1 base and 4 bases respectively, with 8 bases between them. Germline CDR1 SGHTA, CDR2 FQGNSA. CDR3 length: 13 amino acids. The data are from a study of blood T cells in healthy people across ages. The same sample was also studied in work on T cells of mothers and their children.

V usage is TRBV7-2 and J usage is TRBJ2-7; D is ambiguous. This receptor was taken from a boy between 2 and 10 years old in good health. Sequenced input: blood. The DNA for the CDR3 is TGTGCCAGCAGCTTAGGGAAGGAATACGAGCAGTACTTC. This encodes CASSLGKEYEQYF.